The 5 T cell receptor beta chains below come from one sample, sequenced in a study of identical twins. Each CDR3 protein is one row after TCRdb ran MiXCR on the 5' RACE reads. Of hundreds of thousands of distinct CDR3 sequences in the sample, over 5% are singletons; the top ten hold under 2%. Sequencing was done on a sample of naive T cells sorted from blood. These receptor sequences come from a man aged 18 to 29 in good health.

This clonotype was seen many times. The chain couples TRBV7-9 to TRBJ2-7; D ambiguous. Germline CDR1 SEHNR, CDR2 FQNEAQ (reference sequence). Trimming left V 1 base short and J 3 bases short, with 7 bases between. This CDR3 is built from 13 residues. The CDR3 DNA is TGTGCCAGCAGCTTAGGGCCAGGCTACGAGCAGTACTTC. It translates to CASSLGPGYEQYF.

There are many counts of this clonotype. The rearrangement uses TRBV30 and TRBJ2-1; no firm D call. The CDR3 runs to 12 residues. Per germline, CDR1 GTSNPN and CDR2 SVGIG (reference sequence). Trimming shortened V by 4 bases and J by 11 bases, and 15 bases separated the two germline ends. CDR3: CAWTLGLGKQFF. CDR3 bases: TGTGCCTGGACATTAGGATTGGGAAAGCAGTTCTTC.

The J gene is TRBJ1-4, the V gene TRBV24-1, with 7 bases that match TRBD1. J was trimmed by 3 bases and V by 3 bases; bases with no gene match: 6. Per the germline V gene, CDR1 is KGHDR and CDR2 is SFDVKD. The CDR3 is 16 amino acids. The CDR3 region is CATSDPRRGANEKLFF. The CDR3, as DNA: TGTGCCACCAGTGATCCACGCAGGGGGGCTAATGAAAAACTGTTTTTT.

This clonotype showed up many times. In DNA, the CDR3 is TGTGCCTCGGACAGGGTTGGCGGAGATACGCAGTATTTT. This encodes CASDRVGGDTQYF. The rearrangement uses TRBV30 and TRBJ2-3; 8 bases map to TRBD1. This CDR3 is 13 amino acids long. Germline V gene data show CDR1 as GTSNPN and CDR2 as SVGIG (reference sequence). The junction had 8 bases not matched to a gene; V was cut back by 7 bases and J by 5 bases.

This clonotype was found many times. The chain joins TRBV29-1 to TRBJ2-1; the D is unclear. This CDR3 has 14 residues. Germline lookup yields CDR1 SQVTM and CDR2 ANQGSEA. Trimming left V 6 bases short and J 2 bases short, with 14 bases between. CDR3 amino acids: CSVRVGSTYNEQFF. For the CDR3, the DNA is TGCAGCGTCCGTGTTGGCTCTACCTACAATGAGCAGTTCTTC.